This T cell receptor beta chain stems from a study of T cell clonality in common variable immunodeficiency. Study outcomes and limitations: Reportedly, TCR beta sequences from common variable immunodeficiency showed fewer deletions and N-nucleotide insertions. Authors noted CVID clonality's cause needs subpopulation repertoire sequencing.

Repertoires were generated with immunoSEQ multiplex PCR, while TCRdb's copy carries only in-frame clones and drops some. The data show approximately 44,000 clones, with none appearing a single time. Donors gave roughly 4.5 to 8.5 ml heparinized peripheral whole blood. CDR3 size: 15 residues. V gave up 2 bases and J gave up 0 bases, with 9 bases separating them. Germline V lookup: CDR1 SGHRS, CDR2 YFSETQ. This clone has ten or more counts. Its target is not known. With the read ending 3 residues before the CDR3 end, the germline J gene is used to fill in that end. The sample was peripheral blood mononuclear cells. The genes are TRBV5-1 and TRBJ1-3, with D possibly TRBD1 on 6 matching bases. This receptor was identified in a person aged 18 to 75 in good health. The part of the CDR3 DNA that was read is TGCGCCAGCAGCTTTACAGGGCCCTCTGGAAACACC. It codes for CASSFTGPSGNT. The full CDR3 sequence reads CASSFTGPSGNTIYF.